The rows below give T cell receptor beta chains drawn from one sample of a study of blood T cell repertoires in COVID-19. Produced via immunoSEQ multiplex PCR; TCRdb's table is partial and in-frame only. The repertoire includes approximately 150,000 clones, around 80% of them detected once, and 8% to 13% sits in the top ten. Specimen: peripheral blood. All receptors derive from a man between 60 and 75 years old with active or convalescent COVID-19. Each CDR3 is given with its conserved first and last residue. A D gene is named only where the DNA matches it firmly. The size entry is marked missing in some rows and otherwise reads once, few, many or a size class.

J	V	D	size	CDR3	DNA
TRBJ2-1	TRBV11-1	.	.	CASSPPGEQNNEQFF	TGTGCCAGCAGCCCCCCGGGGGAGCAAAACAATGAGCAGTTCTTC
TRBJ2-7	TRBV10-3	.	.	CAISNGQGGYEQYF	TGTGCCATCAGTAACGGACAGGGAGGGTACGAGCAGTACTTC
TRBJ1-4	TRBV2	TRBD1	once	CASSPRDSWGEKLFF	TGTGCCAGCAGTCCTCGGGACAGTTGGGGTGAAAAACTGTTTTTT
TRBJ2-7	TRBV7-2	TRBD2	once	CASSIGLAGVPEQYF	TGTGCCAGCAGCATCGGACTAGCGGGAGTACCCGAGCAGTACTTC
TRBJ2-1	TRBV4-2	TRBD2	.	CASSLAGTSGGASSYNEQFF	TGTGCCAGCAGCTTAGCCGGGACTAGCGGGGGGGCCAGCTCCTACAATGAGCAGTTCTTC
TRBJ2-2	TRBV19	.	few	CASSIILNTGELFF	TGTGCCAGTAGTATTATTCTAAACACCGGGGAGCTGTTTTTT
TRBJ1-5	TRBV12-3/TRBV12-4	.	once	CASSRDNNQPQHF	TGTGCCAGCAGCCGGGACAACAATCAGCCCCAGCATTTT
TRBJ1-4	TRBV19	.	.	CASSRLAGKDEKLFF	TGTGCCAGTAGTAGGCTCGCCGGGAAGGATGAAAAACTGTTTTTT
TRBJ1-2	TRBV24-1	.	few	CATSDFDRSYGYTF	TGTGCCACCAGTGATTTCGACAGGAGCTATGGCTACACCTTC
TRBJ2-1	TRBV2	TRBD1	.	CASSNDRGSYNEQFF	TGTGCCAGCAGTAACGACAGGGGTTCCTACAATGAGCAGTTCTTC